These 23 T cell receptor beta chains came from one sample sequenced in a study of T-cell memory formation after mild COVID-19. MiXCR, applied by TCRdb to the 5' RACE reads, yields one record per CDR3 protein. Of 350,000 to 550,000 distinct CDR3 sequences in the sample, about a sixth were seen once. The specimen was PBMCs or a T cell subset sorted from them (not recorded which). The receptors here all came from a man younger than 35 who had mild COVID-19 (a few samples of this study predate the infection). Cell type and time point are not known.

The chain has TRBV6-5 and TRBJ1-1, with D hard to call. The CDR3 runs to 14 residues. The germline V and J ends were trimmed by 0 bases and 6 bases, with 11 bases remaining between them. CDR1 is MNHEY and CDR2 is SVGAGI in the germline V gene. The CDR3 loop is CASSYSEKSPEAFF. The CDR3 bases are TGTGCCAGCAGTTACTCGGAGAAAAGCCCTGAAGCTTTCTTT.

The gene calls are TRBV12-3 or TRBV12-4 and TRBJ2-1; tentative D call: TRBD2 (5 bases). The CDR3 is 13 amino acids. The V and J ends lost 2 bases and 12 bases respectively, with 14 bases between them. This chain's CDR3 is CASSLSLEGVQFF. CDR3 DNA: TGTGCCAGCAGTTTAAGCCTCGAGGGAGTGCAGTTCTTC.

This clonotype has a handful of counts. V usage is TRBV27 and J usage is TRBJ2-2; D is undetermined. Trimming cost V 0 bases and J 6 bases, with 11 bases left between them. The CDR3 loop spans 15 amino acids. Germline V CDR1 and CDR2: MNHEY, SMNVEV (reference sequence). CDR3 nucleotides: TGTGCCAGCAGTTTATCGTTCGCCGGTGCCGGGGAGCTGTTTTTT. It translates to CASSLSFAGAGELFF.

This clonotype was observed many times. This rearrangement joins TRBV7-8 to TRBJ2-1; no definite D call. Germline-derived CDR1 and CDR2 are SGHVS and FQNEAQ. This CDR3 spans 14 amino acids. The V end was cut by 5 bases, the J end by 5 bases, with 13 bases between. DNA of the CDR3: TGTGCCAGCAGCCCGTATGTGAGCAACAATGAGCAGTTCTTC. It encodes CASSPYVSNNEQFF.

The CDR3 region is CSARLSGGHETQYF. The DNA of the CDR3 is TGCAGTGCTAGATTGAGCGGGGGGCACGAGACCCAGTACTTC. The chain uses TRBV20-1 and TRBJ2-5, with 9 bases aligning to TRBD2. CDR3 length equals 14 residues. CDR1 and CDR2 (germline): DFQATT, SNEGSKA (reference sequence). The V and J ends lost 2 bases and 5 bases, in that order; junction bases with no gene match: 6.

The CDR3 reads CAIRETGTSGGNEQFF. The CDR3 DNA follows: TGTGCCATCAGGGAAACCGGGACTAGCGGGGGGAATGAGCAGTTCTTC. The rearrangement joins TRBV10-3 to TRBJ2-1, with TRBD2 identical over 15 bases. CDR3 size: 16 residues. Germline V CDR1 and CDR2: ENHRY, SYGVKD. V shed 6 bases and J 7 bases; nucleotides not matched to a gene: 7.

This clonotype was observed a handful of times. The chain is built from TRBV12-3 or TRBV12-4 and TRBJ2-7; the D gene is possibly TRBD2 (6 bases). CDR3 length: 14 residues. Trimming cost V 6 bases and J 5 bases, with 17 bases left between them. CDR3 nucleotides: TGTGCCAGCAGCCGGACGGGGGTTCTCGACGAGCAGTACGTC. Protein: CASSRTGVLDEQYV.

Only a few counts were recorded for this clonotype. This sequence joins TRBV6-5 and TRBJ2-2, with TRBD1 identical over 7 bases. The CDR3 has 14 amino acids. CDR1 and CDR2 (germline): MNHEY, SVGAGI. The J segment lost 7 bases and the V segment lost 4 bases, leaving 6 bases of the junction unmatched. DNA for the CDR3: TGTGCCAGCAGTTCATCAGGGGGTAGCGGGGAGCTGTTTTTT. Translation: CASSSSGGSGELFF.

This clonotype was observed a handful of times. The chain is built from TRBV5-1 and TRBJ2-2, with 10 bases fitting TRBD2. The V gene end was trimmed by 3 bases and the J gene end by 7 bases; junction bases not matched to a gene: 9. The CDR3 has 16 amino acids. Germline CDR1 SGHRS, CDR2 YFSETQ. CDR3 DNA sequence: TGCGCCAGCAGCTCCGGGACTAGCGACTCCGGCGGGGAGCTGTTTTTT. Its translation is CASSSGTSDSGGELFF.

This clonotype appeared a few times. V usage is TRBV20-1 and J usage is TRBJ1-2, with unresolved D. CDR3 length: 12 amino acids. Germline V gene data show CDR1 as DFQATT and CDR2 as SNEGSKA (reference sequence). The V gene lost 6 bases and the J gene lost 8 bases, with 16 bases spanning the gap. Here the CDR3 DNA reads TGCAGTGCAACCGGGCCCGTTGGGGGCTACACCTTC. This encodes CSATGPVGGYTF.

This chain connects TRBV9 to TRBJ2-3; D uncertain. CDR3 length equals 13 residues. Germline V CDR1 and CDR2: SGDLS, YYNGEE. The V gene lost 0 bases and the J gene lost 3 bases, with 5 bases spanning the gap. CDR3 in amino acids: CASSVEMTDTQYF. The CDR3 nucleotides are TGTGCCAGCAGCGTAGAAATGACAGATACGCAGTATTTT.

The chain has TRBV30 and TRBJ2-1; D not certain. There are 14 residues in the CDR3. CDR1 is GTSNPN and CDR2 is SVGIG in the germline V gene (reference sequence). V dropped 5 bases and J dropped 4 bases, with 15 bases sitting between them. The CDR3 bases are TGTGCCTGGGCCGGCAGGACGCCATACAATGAGCAGTTCTTC. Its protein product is CAWAGRTPYNEQFF.

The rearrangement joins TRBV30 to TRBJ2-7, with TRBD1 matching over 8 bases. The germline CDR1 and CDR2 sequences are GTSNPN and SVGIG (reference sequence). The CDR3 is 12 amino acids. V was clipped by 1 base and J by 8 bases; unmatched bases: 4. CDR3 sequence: CAWSGTGSKQYF. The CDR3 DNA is TGTGCCTGGAGTGGGACAGGGTCGAAGCAGTACTTC.

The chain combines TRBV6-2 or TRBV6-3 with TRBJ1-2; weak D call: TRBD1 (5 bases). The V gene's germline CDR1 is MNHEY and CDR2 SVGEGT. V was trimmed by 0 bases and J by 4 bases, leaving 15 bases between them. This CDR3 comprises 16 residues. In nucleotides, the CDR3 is TGTGCCAGCAGTTACTCCTACCCCGCGGGGCTCTATGGCTACACCTTC. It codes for CASSYSYPAGLYGYTF.

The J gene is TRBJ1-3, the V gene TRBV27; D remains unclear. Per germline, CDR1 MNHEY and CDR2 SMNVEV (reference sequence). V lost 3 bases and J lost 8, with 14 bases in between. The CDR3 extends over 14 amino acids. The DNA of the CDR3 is TGTGCCAGCAGTTTCGCGAGCCTTGGTGACACCATATATTTT. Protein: CASSFASLGDTIYF.

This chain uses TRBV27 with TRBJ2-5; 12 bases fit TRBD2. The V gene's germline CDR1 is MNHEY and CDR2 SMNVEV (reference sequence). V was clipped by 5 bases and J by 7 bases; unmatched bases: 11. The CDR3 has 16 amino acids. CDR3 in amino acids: CASSQTSGGLLWTQYF. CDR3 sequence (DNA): TGTGCCAGCAGTCAAACTAGCGGGGGGTTACTGTGGACCCAGTACTTC.

In DNA, the CDR3 is TGCAGTGCTTGGAGTGGGAGCTCCTACGAGCAGTACTTC. It yields the protein CSAWSGSSYEQYF. The gene calls are TRBV20-1 and TRBJ2-7; D may be TRBD2 (5 bases). Germline CDR1 and CDR2: DFQATT and SNEGSKA (reference sequence). V was trimmed by 5 bases and J by 0 bases, leaving 11 bases between them. The CDR3 extends over 13 amino acids.

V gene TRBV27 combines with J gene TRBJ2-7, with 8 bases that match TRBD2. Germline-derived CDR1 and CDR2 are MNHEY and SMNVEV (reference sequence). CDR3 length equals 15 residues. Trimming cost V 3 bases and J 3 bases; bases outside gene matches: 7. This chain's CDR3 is CASSFGSGAYYEQYV. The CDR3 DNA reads TGTGCCAGCAGTTTTGGTAGCGGGGCCTACTACGAGCAGTACGTC.

DNA of the CDR3: TGTGCCAGCAGTTTCGGGACAGGTGGAGAGACCCAGTACTTC. Its translation: CASSFGTGGETQYF. The V call is TRBV12-3 or TRBV12-4, the J call TRBJ2-5; 8 nucleotides align to TRBD1. This CDR3 is built from 14 residues. After removal of 3 bases from V and 4 bases from J, the junction contained 4 bases not matched to a gene.

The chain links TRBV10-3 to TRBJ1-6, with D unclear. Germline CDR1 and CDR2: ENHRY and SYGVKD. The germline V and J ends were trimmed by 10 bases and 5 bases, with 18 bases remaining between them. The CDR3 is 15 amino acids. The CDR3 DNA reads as TGTGCCACAGCCCCCCAAACGGGGAATAATTCACCCCTCCACTTT. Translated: CATAPQTGNNSPLHF.

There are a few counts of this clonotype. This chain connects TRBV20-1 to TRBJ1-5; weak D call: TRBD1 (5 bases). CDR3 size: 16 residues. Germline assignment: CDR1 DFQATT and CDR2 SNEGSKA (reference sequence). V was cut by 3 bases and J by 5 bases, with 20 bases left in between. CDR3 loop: CSASGTLVGFDQPQHF. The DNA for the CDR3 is TGCAGTGCTAGTGGGACCTTGGTGGGGTTCGATCAGCCCCAGCATTTT.

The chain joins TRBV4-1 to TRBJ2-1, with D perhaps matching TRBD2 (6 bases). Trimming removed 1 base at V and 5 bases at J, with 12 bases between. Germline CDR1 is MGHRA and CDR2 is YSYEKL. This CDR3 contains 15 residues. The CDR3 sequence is CASSQVGAGNNEQFF. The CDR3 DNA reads TGCGCCAGCAGCCAAGTCGGTGCGGGGAACAATGAGCAGTTCTTC.

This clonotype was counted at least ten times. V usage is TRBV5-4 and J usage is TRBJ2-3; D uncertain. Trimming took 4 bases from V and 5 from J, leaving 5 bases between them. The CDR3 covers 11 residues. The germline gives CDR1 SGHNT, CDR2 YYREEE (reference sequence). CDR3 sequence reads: CASSARDTQYF. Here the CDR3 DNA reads TGTGCCAGCAGCGCGCGAGATACGCAGTATTTT.